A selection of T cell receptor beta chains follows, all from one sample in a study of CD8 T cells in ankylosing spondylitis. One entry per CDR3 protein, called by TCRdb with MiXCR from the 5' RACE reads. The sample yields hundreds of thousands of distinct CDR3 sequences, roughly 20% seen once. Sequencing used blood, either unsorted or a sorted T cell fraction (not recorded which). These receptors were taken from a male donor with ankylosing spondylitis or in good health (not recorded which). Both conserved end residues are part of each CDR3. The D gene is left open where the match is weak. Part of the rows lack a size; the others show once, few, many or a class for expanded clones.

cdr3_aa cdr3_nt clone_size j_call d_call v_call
CASTVGAMETQYF TGTGCCAGCACCGTCGGGGCGATGGAGACCCAGTACTTC many TRBJ2-5 - TRBV12-3/TRBV12-4
CASSSTGSNQPQHF TGTGCCAGCAGTTCGACAGGGTCTAATCAGCCCCAGCATTTT many TRBJ1-5 TRBD1 TRBV6-2/TRBV6-3
CSVEEGPTYNEQFF TGCAGCGTTGAAGAGGGCCCTACCTACAATGAGCAGTTCTTC many TRBJ2-1 - TRBV29-1
CATRDRAGNEQFF TGTGCCACCAGAGACAGGGCAGGGAATGAGCAGTTCTTC few TRBJ2-1 TRBD1 TRBV10-3
CASFRELRDRGSSAFF TGTGCCAGCTTTCGTGAGCTCAGGGACAGGGGTTCGTCAGCTTTCTTT few TRBJ1-1 TRBD1 TRBV18
CSALTSSGGLTDTQYF TGCAGTGCGCTCACTTCTAGCGGGGGCCTCACAGATACGCAGTATTTT many TRBJ2-3 TRBD2 TRBV20-1
CASSVFPSGGDTQYF TGTGCCAGCAGCGTATTTCCTAGCGGGGGAGATACGCAGTATTTT - TRBJ2-3 TRBD2 TRBV9
CASSLGRNLNTEAFF TGTGCCAGCAGCCTAGGACGGAACTTGAACACTGAAGCTTTCTTT - TRBJ1-1 - TRBV7-9
CSARDLLGETQYF TGCAGTGCTAGAGATCTGCTGGGGGAGACCCAGTACTTC - TRBJ2-5 - TRBV20-1
CASSLNRGYNSPLHF TGTGCCAGCAGTTTGAACAGGGGATATAATTCACCCCTCCACTTT - TRBJ1-6 TRBD1 TRBV28
CASSLVPPRNTGELFF TGTGCCAGCTCACTGGTACCTCCAAGGAACACCGGGGAGCTGTTTTTT - TRBJ2-2 - TRBV18
CASIQDLFPGNTIYF TGTGCCAGCATCCAGGACCTTTTCCCCGGAAACACCATATATTTT few TRBJ1-3 - TRBV6-1
CTSSLGQETQYF TGTACCAGCAGTTTAGGACAAGAGACCCAGTACTTC - TRBJ2-5 - TRBV12-3/TRBV12-4
CASSVGRAANTGELFF TGTGCCAGCAGCGTAGGGAGAGCGGCGAACACCGGGGAGCTGTTTTTT many TRBJ2-2 - TRBV9
CASSLAGTGFLDTQYF TGCGCCAGCAGCTTGGCCGGGACAGGGTTTTTGGATACGCAGTATTTT few TRBJ2-3 TRBD1 TRBV5-1